This T cell receptor beta chain was recorded in a study of blood T cell repertoires in COVID-19. Study summary: Sites across the United States, Italy and Spain contributed samples from acute and convalescent COVID-19.

As processed by the authors: Reference gene primers were amplified, and this amplification served to estimate nucleated cell counts. Here immunoSEQ multiplex PCR was the method, and the copy in TCRdb shows in-frame clones only, minus some. V and J calls and clone size follow that table, whereas D and trimming were derived from the DNA. This table has about 330,000 clones, 80% to 90% appearing once. Germline-derived CDR1 and CDR2 are SNHLY and FYNNEI. V was clipped by 6 bases and J by 0 bases; unmatched bases: 6. The CDR3 runs 15 residues. Recovered status in Cohort 3 required two negative PCRs, clearance, or symptom resolution.

The receptor comes from a man in his thirties or forties who had recovered from COVID-19. V is TRBV2 and J is TRBJ2-7, with TRBD1 matching over 9 bases. Specimen: PBMCs or T cells enriched from blood (not recorded which). The CDR3 region is CASSTGTGSSYEQYF. The CDR3 coding sequence is TGTGCCAGCAGCACCGGGACAGGGAGCTCCTACGAGCAGTACTTC. Complete variable domain (other parts from reference TRBV2 and TRBJ2-7): EPEVTQTPSHQVTQMGQEVILRCVPISNHLYFYWYRQILGQKVEFLVSFYNNEISEKSEIFDDQFSVERPDGSNFTLKIRSTKLEDSAMYFCASSTGTGSSYEQYFGPGTRLTVT.